Below are 28 T cell receptor beta chains sequenced from a single sample in a study of blood T cell dynamics during melanoma immunotherapy. Sequencing was performed with immunoSEQ multiplex PCR; in TCRdb, only in-frame clones are kept and a portion is missing. Of 20,000 to 30,000 clones listed, around nine tenths were seen once; the top ten hold roughly 4.8%. Documented time point: pre-treatment baseline. Specimen: blood, collected from a patient treated with checkpoint blockade. These receptors all come from a human donor with melanoma.

The V call is TRBV5-5, the J call TRBJ2-1; 7 bases match TRBD1. Germline V gene sequence: CDR1 SGHKS, CDR2 YYEKEE (reference sequence). Germline trimming cut 5 bases from V and 8 bases from J; bases unmatched to any gene: 10. This CDR3 is built from 14 residues. This chain's CDR3 is CASRTPGGKHEQFF. The CDR3 DNA is TGTGCCAGCAGGACCCCAGGGGGAAAACATGAGCAGTTCTTC.

This clone appeared a few times. This sequence joins TRBV11-3 and TRBJ2-3; D perhaps matches TRBD1 (5 bases). This CDR3 contains 15 residues. With 1 base removed from V and 1 base from J, the gap between germline ends came to 9 bases. Germline CDR1 is SGHNT and CDR2 is YENEEA. CDR3 DNA: TGTGCCAGCAGCTTAGCAGCCAGGGGCACAGATACGCAGTATTTT. It translates to CASSLAARGTDTQYF.

V gene TRBV7-8 combines with J gene TRBJ2-7; 9 bases are shared with TRBD1. This CDR3 is built from 15 residues. Trimming at V came to 5 bases and at J to 4 bases, leaving 9 bases not matched to a gene. CDR1 and CDR2 from the germline V gene are SGHVS and FQNEAQ. The CDR3 DNA reads as TGTGCCAGCAGCGCCAGGACAGGGGCTTCATACGAGCAGTACTTC. It codes for CASSARTGASYEQYF. Variable domain in full (rest from reference TRBV7-8 and TRBJ2-7): GAGVSQSPRYKVAKRGQDVALRCDPISGHVSLFWYQQALGQGPEFLTYFQNEAQLDKSGLPSDRFFAERPEGSVSTLKIQRTQQEDSAVYLCASSARTGASYEQYFGPGTRLTVT.

This chain uses TRBV25-1 with TRBJ2-3; 9 bases line up with TRBD2. Looked up from germline, CDR1 is MGHDK and CDR2 is SYGVNS. The CDR3 runs to 15 residues. V was pared by 4 bases and J by 4 bases, with 6 bases of the junction left unmatched. The CDR3 nucleotides read TGTGCCAGCAGTGGCATAGCGGGAGACGCAGATACGCAGTATTTT. Its translation: CASSGIAGDADTQYF.

The chain uses TRBV5-4 and TRBJ2-7; D might be TRBD1 (6 bases). Germline V gene sequence: CDR1 SGHNT, CDR2 YYREEE (reference sequence). V shed 2 bases and J shed 0 bases, with 9 bases lying between them. This CDR3 spans 14 amino acids. CDR3 region: CASSFTGLSYEQYF. The CDR3 nucleotides are TGTGCCAGCAGCTTCACAGGGCTCTCCTACGAGCAGTACTTC.

This clone was seen just once. The J gene is TRBJ1-5, the V gene TRBV28; 8 bases fit TRBD1. Germline lookup yields CDR1 MDHEN and CDR2 SYDVKM. This CDR3 is built from 16 residues. V shed 4 bases, J shed 6 bases, and the junction held 11 bases outside the gene matches. CDR3 coding DNA: TGTGCCAGCAGTTCCCGGGGCAGGGGGCGAGGTCAGCCCCAGCATTTT. Amino acid sequence: CASSSRGRGRGQPQHF.

V is TRBV11-3 and J is TRBJ2-2; TRBD2 agrees at 8 bases. The germline CDR1 and CDR2 sequences are SGHNT and YENEEA. This CDR3 spans 15 amino acids. The ends lost 2 bases at V and 4 bases at J; junction bases unmatched: 3. The CDR3 bases are TGTGCCAGCAGCTTACTAGCGGGTGGCACCGGGGAGCTGTTTTTT. Translation gives CASSLLAGGTGELFF.

The chain couples TRBV27 to TRBJ1-5; D is unresolved. Trimming pared 5 bases from V and 3 bases from J, leaving 11 bases between. The CDR3 has 14 residues. CDR1 is MNHEY, CDR2 SMNVEV, per germline (reference sequence). This CDR3 reads CASSPLGVNQPQHF. The CDR3 DNA reads TGTGCCAGCAGTCCCCTTGGGGTCAATCAGCCCCAGCATTTT.

This clone is a singleton in its sample. The rearrangement joins TRBV11-2 to TRBJ2-2; 10 bases are shared with TRBD2. The ends lost 2 bases at V and 4 bases at J; junction bases unmatched: 4. CDR3 length: 16 residues. In germline, CDR1 is SGHAT, CDR2 FQNNGV. In DNA, the CDR3 is TGTGCCAGCAGCTTAAATCTAGCGGGGGTCACCGGGGAGCTGTTTTTT. Amino acid sequence: CASSLNLAGVTGELFF.

The chain has TRBV7-3 and TRBJ1-1; D is undetermined. Trimming removed 1 base at V and 1 base at J, with 4 bases between. The CDR3 loop spans 13 amino acids. Germline CDR1 reads SGHTA; CDR2 reads FQGTGA. CDR3 loop: CASSLSANTEAFF. The DNA for the CDR3 is TGTGCCAGCAGCTTAAGCGCGAACACTGAAGCTTTCTTT.

The V and J genes are TRBV6-6 and TRBJ1-3, with D hard to call. The CDR3 runs to 13 residues. V lost 4 bases, J lost 4 bases, and 8 bases lay in between. CDR1 and CDR2 (germline): MNHNY, SVGAGI (reference sequence). CDR3 nucleotide sequence: TGTGCCAGCAGTTTGGAACGGGGAAACACCATATATTTT. This translates into CASSLERGNTIYF.

This chain uses TRBV5-4 with TRBJ1-1, with D unclear. The CDR3 has 15 amino acids. The germline V gene encodes CDR1 SGHNT and CDR2 YYREEE (reference sequence). Trimming left V 0 bases short and J 4 bases short, with 13 bases between. The CDR3 is CASSLGGRVATEAFF. The CDR3 bases are TGTGCCAGCAGCTTGGGAGGGAGGGTCGCCACTGAAGCTTTCTTT.

This rearrangement joins TRBV7-9 to TRBJ2-7; tentative D call: TRBD2 (6 bases). Germline CDR1 SEHNR, CDR2 FQNEAQ (reference sequence). Trimming left V 2 bases short and J 1 base short, with 15 bases between. This CDR3 has 16 residues. CDR3 nucleotides: TGTGCCAGCAGCTTAAGTCCGGGAGAGGGTTCCTACGAGCAGTACTTC. The encoded protein is CASSLSPGEGSYEQYF.

The V gene is TRBV7-3, the J gene TRBJ2-1; D might be TRBD1 or TRBD2, each matching 6 bases. Per germline, CDR1 SGHTA and CDR2 FQGTGA. V was shortened by 8 bases and J by 12 bases, with 17 bases between the two germline ends. CDR3 length: 12 amino acids. CDR3: CASGRLGGRQFF. The CDR3 DNA sequence: TGTGCCAGCGGTAGGTTGGGGGGCAGGCAGTTCTTC.

J is TRBJ2-1 and V is TRBV7-3; D gene ambiguous. The germline CDR1 and CDR2 sequences are SGHTA and FQGTGA. The length of the CDR3 is 14 residues. V shed 1 base and J shed 5 bases, with 9 bases lying between them. CDR3 bases: TGTGCCAGCAGCTTAATAAACAGAAACAATGAGCAGTTCTTC. Translating it yields CASSLINRNNEQFF.

The V and J genes are TRBV6-1 and TRBJ2-7; 8 positions match TRBD1. The V gene end was trimmed by 1 base and the J gene end by 3 bases; junction bases not matched to a gene: 5. This CDR3 spans 15 amino acids. The germline V gene encodes CDR1 MNHNS and CDR2 SASEGT. The CDR3 reads CASSEVGTGHYEQYF. For the CDR3, the DNA is TGTGCCAGCAGTGAAGTGGGGACAGGACACTACGAGCAGTACTTC.

The J gene is TRBJ2-7, the V gene TRBV9; perhaps TRBD2 as D (7 bases). Per the germline V gene, CDR1 is SGDLS and CDR2 is YYNGEE. The CDR3 extends over 16 amino acids. Trimming removed 4 bases at V and 0 bases at J, with 17 bases between. The CDR3 here is CASSPRGDTDSYEQYF. CDR3 in DNA: TGTGCCAGCAGCCCTCGGGGGGACACAGACTCCTACGAGCAGTACTTC. The whole variable domain, filled in from reference TRBV9 and TRBJ2-7, reads DSGVTQTPKHLITATGQRVTLRCSPRSGDLSVYWYQQSLDQGLQFLIQYYNGEERAKGNILERFSAQQFPDLHSELNLSSLELGDSALYFCASSPRGDTDSYEQYFGPGTRLTVT.

The chain recombines TRBV10-3 with TRBJ2-1; 7 bases are a match to TRBD2. V trimming: 3 bases; J trimming: 3 bases; junction bases outside the gene matches: 5. The CDR3 sequence is 15 residues long. Looked up from germline, CDR1 is ENHRY and CDR2 is SYGVKD. The CDR3 spells CAISEASGVYNEQFF. DNA for the CDR3: TGTGCCATCAGTGAAGCTAGCGGAGTCTACAATGAGCAGTTCTTC.

V is TRBV28 and J is TRBJ2-7; TRBD1 might be the D (5 bases). With 5 bases removed from V and 0 bases from J, the gap between germline ends came to 11 bases. The CDR3 contains 14 residues. Germline CDR1 reads MDHEN; CDR2 reads SYDVKM. The CDR3 region is CASSPFGASYEQYF. The CDR3 DNA reads TGTGCCAGCAGTCCCTTTGGGGCCTCCTACGAGCAGTACTTC.

V is TRBV18 and J is TRBJ1-1; 9 positions agree with TRBD1. The CDR3 loop spans 15 amino acids. Germline V CDR1 and CDR2: KGHSH, LQKENI. The junction had 6 bases not matched to a gene; V was cut back by 3 bases and J by 4 bases. This CDR3 reads CASSPKGQGGTEAFF. The CDR3 DNA is TGTGCCAGCTCACCGAAGGGACAGGGAGGCACTGAAGCTTTCTTT.

This chain joins TRBV11-2 and TRBJ2-7; tentative D call: TRBD1 (5 bases). Germline V lookup: CDR1 SGHAT, CDR2 FQNNGV. With 5 bases removed from V and 6 bases from J, the gap between germline ends came to 20 bases. The CDR3 is 15 amino acids. DNA for the CDR3: TGTGCCAGCAGCCTACCCCAGGGCGCTGCCGGCGAGCAGTACTTC. It yields the protein CASSLPQGAAGEQYF.

The chain employs TRBV27 and TRBJ2-5, with 11 bases that match TRBD2. This CDR3 region has 16 residues. Germline V gene lookup returns CDR1 MNHEY and CDR2 SMNVEV (reference sequence). J lost 1 base, V lost 5 bases, and 6 bases had no gene match. The CDR3 sequence: CASSPPGTSGQETQYF. CDR3 in DNA: TGTGCCAGCAGTCCCCCCGGGACTAGCGGCCAAGAGACCCAGTACTTC.

The chain employs TRBV9 and TRBJ2-5; 9 bases are a match to TRBD1. CDR1 SGDLS and CDR2 YYNGEE come from the germline V gene. The CDR3 spans 15 residues. V dropped 3 bases and J dropped 4; count of bases not matched to a gene: 7. CDR3 bases: TGTGCCAGCAGCGGCTGGGACAGGGCGGGAGAGACCCAGTACTTC. Amino acids: CASSGWDRAGETQYF.

The chain recombines TRBV7-6 with TRBJ1-3; D ambiguous. In germline, CDR1 is SGHVS, CDR2 FNYEAQ. V lost 1 base and J lost 8, with 3 bases in between. This CDR3 region has 11 residues. CDR3: CASSLGDTIYF. CDR3 DNA sequence: TGTGCCAGCAGCTTAGGGGACACCATATATTTT.

The rearrangement uses TRBV6-5 and TRBJ1-5, with 7 bases lining up with TRBD1. CDR3 length equals 16 residues. Germline CDR1 is MNHEY and CDR2 is SVGAGI. The V gene end was trimmed by 1 base and the J gene end by 7 bases; junction bases not matched to a gene: 10. Here the CDR3 reads CASSYFQGGRWQPQHF. In DNA, the CDR3 is TGTGCCAGCAGTTACTTCCAGGGGGGAAGGTGGCAGCCCCAGCATTTT.

This clone was observed a few times. The gene calls are TRBV2 and TRBJ2-7, with D perhaps given as TRBD1 or TRBD2 (5 bases each). V lost 5 bases and J lost 9, with 17 bases in between. There are 13 residues in the CDR3. Germline CDR1 and CDR2: SNHLY and FYNNEI. CDR3 nucleotide sequence: TGTGCCAGCAGTCCGGGACCGAGATTACGGCAGTACTTC. It is translated as CASSPGPRLRQYF.

This clone occurred a few times. The chain has TRBV7-8 and TRBJ2-7, with D unclear. The length of the CDR3 is 16 residues. Looked up from germline, CDR1 is SGHVS and CDR2 is FQNEAQ. V was cut by 3 bases and J by 6 bases, with 21 bases left in between. DNA of the CDR3: TGTGCCAGCAGCTTGTTTTTTATAGGAAGGGATCGCGAGCAGTACTTC. Residues: CASSLFFIGRDREQYF. Looking up the rest from reference TRBV7-8 and TRBJ2-7 gives the full variable domain: GAGVSQSPRYKVAKRGQDVALRCDPISGHVSLFWYQQALGQGPEFLTYFQNEAQLDKSGLPSDRFFAERPEGSVSTLKIQRTQQEDSAVYLCASSLFFIGRDREQYFGPGTRLTVT.

This sequence joins TRBV2 and TRBJ2-6; D is unresolved. The CDR3 spans 13 residues. Germline V CDR1 and CDR2: SNHLY, FYNNEI. Trimming shortened V by 7 bases and J by 1 base, and 5 bases separated the two germline ends. The CDR3 sequence is CASKSSGANVLTF. The CDR3 DNA follows: TGTGCCAGCAAGTCTTCTGGGGCCAACGTCCTGACTTTC.